One and the same sample provided the 9 T cell receptor beta chains below, sequenced in a study of blood T cell repertoires in COVID-19. Sequenced by immunoSEQ multiplex PCR; TCRdb stores in-frame clones only, minus some. Here the sample spans 150,000 or so clones, more than 65% being singletons. Sample: PBMCs or T cells enriched from blood (not recorded which). The receptors stem from a man in his fifties who had recovered from COVID-19.

The CDR3 protein is CATSDSGTSPSGANVLTF. CDR3 in DNA: TGTGCCACCAGTGATTCCGGGACTAGCCCCTCTGGGGCCAACGTCCTGACTTTC. The genes are TRBV24-1 and TRBJ2-6; 9 bases agree with TRBD2. CDR1 KGHDR and CDR2 SFDVKD come from the germline V gene. The V gene end was trimmed by 2 bases and the J gene end by 0 bases; junction bases not matched to a gene: 4. The CDR3 has 18 amino acids.

J is TRBJ2-3 and V is TRBV11-2; 7 bases line up with TRBD2. The V segment lost 0 bases and the J segment 0 bases; nucleotides outside the gene matches: 6. CDR1 is SGHAT, CDR2 FQNNGV, per germline. The CDR3 sequence is 17 residues long. The CDR3 sequence is CASSLEAAGFSTDTQYF. DNA for the CDR3: TGTGCCAGCAGCTTAGAAGCAGCGGGGTTCAGCACAGATACGCAGTATTTT.

The rearrangement uses TRBV5-4 and TRBJ2-7; TRBD1 matches 9 bases. Germline CDR1 SGHNT, CDR2 YYREEE (reference sequence). CDR3 length equals 15 residues. Trimming took 1 base from V and 5 from J; bases not matched to a gene: 7. CDR3 loop: CASSLYGTGTHEQYF. The CDR3 DNA follows: TGTGCCAGCAGCTTGTATGGGACAGGGACCCACGAGCAGTACTTC.

Worth noting for this clone: The same CDR3 is also encoded by other DNA sequences in this sample. J is TRBJ1-5 and V is TRBV19; perhaps TRBD1 as D (6 bases). This CDR3 has 16 amino acids. Germline V gene data show CDR1 as LNHDA and CDR2 as SQIVND (reference sequence). V was trimmed by 1 base and J by 2 bases, leaving 12 bases between them. CDR3 DNA: TGTGCCAGTAGTATAGGAGGCAGGGGTGGCAATCAGCCCCAGCATTTT. Its protein product is CASSIGGRGGNQPQHF.

The chain combines TRBV9 with TRBJ2-7; tentative D call: TRBD1 (5 bases). This CDR3 region has 15 residues. Germline lookup yields CDR1 SGDLS and CDR2 YYNGEE. Deletions cut 3 bases from V and 3 bases from J, with 16 bases between. This CDR3 is CASSAHPDRIYEQYF. The CDR3 region has the DNA TGTGCCAGCAGCGCCCACCCAGACAGAATCTACGAGCAGTACTTC.

The table lists this clone with a few counts. V is TRBV9 and J is TRBJ2-1; 7 bases are shared with TRBD2. V shed 0 bases and J 3 bases; nucleotides not matched to a gene: 6. This CDR3 has 16 amino acids. CDR1 is SGDLS, CDR2 YYNGEE, per germline. CDR3 residues: CASSVDPSGNYNEQFF. The CDR3 DNA reads TGTGCCAGCAGCGTAGACCCTAGCGGCAACTACAATGAGCAGTTCTTC. Based on the CDR3 plus reference TRBV9 and TRBJ2-1, the full variable domain is DSGVTQTPKHLITATGQRVTLRCSPRSGDLSVYWYQQSLDQGLQFLIQYYNGEERAKGNILERFSAQQFPDLHSELNLSSLELGDSALYFCASSVDPSGNYNEQFFGPGTRLTVL.

The chain couples TRBV6-1 to TRBJ1-2; D possibly corresponds to TRBD1 (5 bases). CDR1 and CDR2 (germline): MNHNS, SASEGT. The V end lost 3 bases, the J end lost 3 bases, and 14 bases lay between the germline ends. CDR3 size: 15 residues. CDR3 nucleotide sequence: TGTGCCAGCAGTGAGTCGCAGGGAACTTACTATGGCTACACCTTC. Its protein is CASSESQGTYYGYTF.

The gene calls are TRBV6-6 and TRBJ2-5; 11 positions match TRBD1. This CDR3 contains 16 residues. Trimming at V came to 5 bases and at J to 4 bases, leaving 9 bases not matched to a gene. Germline lookup yields CDR1 MNHNY and CDR2 SVGAGI (reference sequence). The CDR3 here is CASSAGDRGGAETQYF. The CDR3 DNA follows: TGTGCCAGCAGTGCGGGGGACAGGGGGGGTGCAGAGACCCAGTACTTC.

This chain links TRBV27 with TRBJ2-7; TRBD1 is a possible D gene (6 bases). There are 14 residues in the CDR3. Germline V gene data show CDR1 as MNHEY and CDR2 as SMNVEV (reference sequence). Trimming cost V 3 bases and J 0 bases, with 9 bases left between them. CDR3 loop: CASSLGRGSYEQYF. The CDR3 DNA reads as TGTGCCAGCAGTTTGGGCAGGGGCTCCTACGAGCAGTACTTC.